This TCR beta chain stems from a study of T cell clonotyping in hematopoietic cell transplantation. The CDR3 sequence is 15 residues long. Germline CDR1 reads MDHEN; CDR2 reads SYDVKM. V lost 3 bases and J lost 4; bases outside the gene matches: 3. Repertoires were generated with immunoSEQ multiplex PCR, while TCRdb's copy carries only in-frame clones and drops some. The profile shows 60,000 to 75,000 clones, 94% of them singletons. Concerning this clone: What it binds is not known.

Points from the study as a whole: Broader posttransplant TCR repertoire diversity was predicted by graft donor and pretransplant recipient Inverse Simpson Index values.

Input material: peripheral blood mononuclear cells. The chain carries TRBV28 and TRBJ2-6; 7 bases line up with TRBD1. The TCR sequence derives from a man in his fifties in good health. Some clones in this sample may be carry-over from other donors' samples. The CDR3 loop is CASSFDRAGANVLTF. The CDR3 DNA reads as TGTGCCAGCAGTTTCGACAGGGCAGGGGCCAACGTCCTGACTTTC.